One and the same sample provided the 15 T cell receptor beta chains below, sequenced in a study of CD8 T cells in Susac syndrome. RNA amounts of roughly 0.45 to 1 ug underwent reverse transcription with random hexamers. Each CDR3 protein gets one entry after TCRdb re-called the immunoSEQ multiplex PCR reads with MiXCR. The data show 400,000 to 550,000 distinct CDR3 sequences, around 85% seen once. Sequenced: CD8+ T cells from PBMCs. These TCRs come from a human donor with multiple sclerosis.

The V and J genes are TRBV4-2 and TRBJ2-1; D might be TRBD1 (6 bases). The ends were cut back, 0 bases at V and 9 bases at J, with 18 bases in the middle. The length of the CDR3 is 16 residues. Germline values: CDR1 LGHNA, CDR2 YNFKEQ. CDR3 sequence reads: CASSQDGETWGPEQFF. The CDR3 region has the DNA TGTGCCAGCAGCCAAGATGGGGAGACATGGGGGCCTGAGCAGTTCTTC.

The chain is built from TRBV6-1 and TRBJ1-2, with D unclear. V lost 11 bases and J 3 bases, leaving 10 bases between the germline ends. Germline CDR1 MNHNS, CDR2 SASEGT. This CDR3 spans 11 amino acids. CDR3 bases: TGTGCCGGCCAGGTAGACTATGGCTACACCTTC. Translated, it gives CAGQVDYGYTF.

This clonotype was found once. V and J are TRBV27 and TRBJ2-1; 9 bases are a match to TRBD2. The CDR3 runs 16 residues. V dropped 6 bases and J dropped 4; count of bases not matched to a gene: 10. From germline, CDR1 is MNHEY and CDR2 SMNVEV (reference sequence). The CDR3 sequence is CASRMVAGGWYNEQFF. CDR3 bases: TGTGCCAGCAGAATGGTGGCGGGAGGGTGGTACAATGAGCAGTTCTTC.

This clonotype was detected once. This chain joins TRBV6-1 and TRBJ2-7; TRBD1 is a possible D gene (6 bases). Germline V lookup: CDR1 MNHNS, CDR2 SASEGT. The ends were cut back, 2 bases at V and 3 bases at J, with 14 bases in the middle. The CDR3 extends over 15 amino acids. The CDR3 loop reads CASSETGTVGYEQYF. DNA for the CDR3: TGTGCCAGCAGTGAAACAGGGACCGTAGGCTACGAGCAGTACTTC.

This clonotype appeared a few times. The chain is built from TRBV28 and TRBJ1-1; D is perhaps TRBD1 (6 bases). Trimming removed 2 bases at V and 1 base at J, with 11 bases between. The CDR3 has 15 residues. CDR1 and CDR2 (germline): MDHEN, SYDVKM. The CDR3 spells CASSLVGGPNTEAFF. The DNA of the CDR3 is TGTGCCAGCAGTTTAGTTGGGGGGCCGAACACTGAAGCTTTCTTT.

The chain is built from TRBV10-3 and TRBJ2-3; D is tentatively TRBD1 or TRBD2 (5 bases each). The V gene lost 10 bases and the J gene lost 3 bases, with 17 bases spanning the gap. CDR1 is ENHRY, CDR2 SYGVKD, per germline. This CDR3 contains 14 residues. CDR3 in DNA: TGTGCCACCCTCGAGGGGCGCGGGACAGATACGCAGTATTTT. It encodes CATLEGRGTDTQYF.

The chain combines TRBV12-3 or TRBV12-4 with TRBJ2-3; maybe TRBD1 (6 bases). The V end lost 6 bases, the J end lost 7 bases, and 17 bases lay between the germline ends. The CDR3 totals 14 residues. The CDR3 here is CASSLLQGANTQYF. CDR3 nucleotide sequence: TGTGCCAGCAGCCTCTTACAGGGAGCAAATACGCAGTATTTT.

The V gene is TRBV2, the J gene TRBJ2-7; D remains unclear. Deletions cut 3 bases from V and 2 bases from J, with 8 bases between. The CDR3 is 13 amino acids. Looked up from germline, CDR1 is SNHLY and CDR2 is FYNNEI. The CDR3 sequence: CASSDGLTYEQYF. The DNA for the CDR3 is TGTGCCAGCAGTGACGGATTGACCTACGAGCAGTACTTC.

This clonotype was seen once. This chain connects TRBV2 to TRBJ2-2; 13 bases align to TRBD2. Looked up from germline, CDR1 is SNHLY and CDR2 is FYNNEI. The CDR3 spans 17 residues. Germline trimming cut 3 bases from V and 7 bases from J; bases unmatched to any gene: 8. The CDR3 coding sequence is TGTGCCAGCAGTGAGGGACTAGCGGGAAACACGGACGGGGAGCTGTTTTTT. Its translation is CASSEGLAGNTDGELFF. The full variable domain, completed using reference TRBV2 and TRBJ2-2, is EPEVTQTPSHQVTQMGQEVILRCVPISNHLYFYWYRQILGQKVEFLVSFYNNEISEKSEIFDDQFSVERPDGSNFTLKIRSTKLEDSAMYFCASSEGLAGNTDGELFFGEGSRLTVL.

The chain combines TRBV30 with TRBJ2-1; 11 bases align to TRBD2. V was pared by 3 bases and J by 7 bases, with 8 bases of the junction left unmatched. The CDR3 sequence is 15 residues long. The germline V gene has CDR1 GTSNPN and CDR2 SVGIG (reference sequence). The CDR3 region is CAWRLAGGLYNEQFF. CDR3 in DNA: TGTGCCTGGAGATTAGCGGGAGGGCTTTATAATGAGCAGTTCTTC.

This chain uses TRBV19 with TRBJ1-2; D unclear. Per the germline V gene, CDR1 is LNHDA and CDR2 is SQIVND (reference sequence). Trimming cost V 3 bases and J 5 bases, with 7 bases left between them. The CDR3 has 12 residues. This CDR3 is CASSIKAYGYTF. The DNA of the CDR3 is TGTGCCAGTAGTATTAAGGCGTATGGCTACACCTTC.

The CDR3 loop is CASSQAGAGISYNEQFF. CDR3 bases: TGCGCCAGCAGCCAAGCCGGAGCGGGAATCTCCTACAATGAGCAGTTCTTC. V gene TRBV4-1 combines with J gene TRBJ2-1; TRBD2 aligns across 7 bases. CDR1 MGHRA and CDR2 YSYEKL come from the germline V gene. The CDR3 has 17 residues. With 1 base clipped from V and 0 bases from J, the junction kept 6 bases outside the gene matches.

The V and J genes are TRBV30 and TRBJ1-1; D is unresolved. The CDR3 has 13 amino acids. Germline V gene sequence: CDR1 GTSNPN, CDR2 SVGIG (reference sequence). V was clipped by 1 base and J by 6 bases, with 12 bases between them. The CDR3 loop reads CAWSALYVSEAFF. The CDR3 DNA follows: TGTGCCTGGAGTGCTCTATATGTGTCTGAAGCTTTCTTT.

The genes are TRBV5-4 and TRBJ2-3, with 10 bases identical to TRBD1. V trimming: 9 bases; J trimming: 1 base; junction bases outside the gene matches: 5. The CDR3 runs to 14 residues. Germline CDR1 SGHNT, CDR2 YYREEE (reference sequence). The DNA of the CDR3 is TGTGCCATCTCCGGGACAGGGGGCACAGATACGCAGTATTTT. Protein: CAISGTGGTDTQYF.

CDR3 coding DNA: TGTGCCAGCAGTGAGGCAGGGTGGGACAATCAGCCCCAGCATTTT. As protein: CASSEAGWDNQPQHF. The gene calls are TRBV2 and TRBJ1-5, with a weak D call TRBD1 (5 bases). Trimming pared 3 bases from V and 3 bases from J, leaving 12 bases between. Germline assignment: CDR1 SNHLY and CDR2 FYNNEI. The CDR3 covers 15 residues. Using reference TRBV2 and TRBJ1-5 for the parts outside the CDR3, the full variable domain is EPEVTQTPSHQVTQMGQEVILRCVPISNHLYFYWYRQILGQKVEFLVSFYNNEISEKSEIFDDQFSVERPDGSNFTLKIRSTKLEDSAMYFCASSEAGWDNQPQHFGDGTRLSIL.